The 5 T cell receptor beta chains below come from one sample, sequenced in a study of cytomegalovirus exposure and HLA in healthy donors. Primers for the PCR totalled 60 Vbeta and 13 Jbeta. Repertoires were generated with immunoSEQ multiplex PCR, while TCRdb's copy carries only in-frame clones and drops some. The profile covers roughly 160,000 clones, with roughly 70% appearing a single time and approximately 1.5% taken by the ten largest. Material: PBMCs. Receptor source: a girl aged 5-17 years in good health and CMV-seronegative.

This sequence joins TRBV5-1 and TRBJ2-1; D gene uncertain. This CDR3 region has 15 residues. Trimming stripped 0 bases from V and 2 bases from J, with 9 bases between. Germline CDR1 and CDR2: SGHRS and YFSETQ. The CDR3 spells CASSLGLDPYNEQFF. The CDR3 bases are TGCGCCAGCAGCTTGGGACTCGACCCCTACAATGAGCAGTTCTTC.

The chain combines TRBV6-1 with TRBJ2-7; D gene unclear. V lost 7 bases and J lost 0, with 10 bases in between. CDR3 length: 13 residues. The germline CDR1 and CDR2 sequences are MNHNS and SASEGT. Here the CDR3 reads CASKAVLSYEQYF. The CDR3 DNA reads TGTGCCAGCAAGGCGGTTCTCTCCTACGAGCAGTACTTC.

This chain joins TRBV5-8 and TRBJ2-6; D is unresolved. V shed 0 bases and J shed 0 bases, with 7 bases lying between them. The CDR3 has 16 residues. In germline, CDR1 is SGHTS, CDR2 YDEGEE. CDR3 residues: CASSLGSNSGANVLTF. The CDR3 DNA sequence: TGTGCCAGCAGCTTGGGGAGCAACTCTGGGGCCAACGTCCTGACTTTC.

The rearrangement uses TRBV27 and TRBJ1-5, with D perhaps TRBD1 (6 bases). The CDR3 contains 14 residues. Germline V gene sequence: CDR1 MNHEY, CDR2 SMNVEV (reference sequence). Between the trimmed V and J ends, which lost 6 bases and 0 bases, there was a span of 9 bases. CDR3 sequence: CASRDRNSNQPQHF. CDR3 bases: TGTGCCAGCAGGGACAGAAATAGCAATCAGCCCCAGCATTTT.

This clone has more than one count but fewer than ten. This rearrangement joins TRBV19 to TRBJ1-1; the D is unclear. The CDR3 runs 12 residues. Trimming took off 8 bases at V and 2 bases at J, with 9 bases between the two ends. The germline V gene has CDR1 LNHDA and CDR2 SQIVND (reference sequence). In DNA, the CDR3 is TGTGCCAGTCGGAGATACAACACTGAAGCTTTCTTT. This encodes CASRRYNTEAFF.